A single sample is the source of the 29 T cell receptor beta chains below, sequenced in a study of blood T cell repertoires in COVID-19. TCRdb keeps only in-frame clones here, not all; method: immunoSEQ multiplex PCR. This table has 250,000 to 350,000 clones, about 88% appearing once. The sequenced sample was peripheral blood. These receptors were obtained from a human donor with COVID-19, enrolled during active disease. The donor label of this sample is uncertain.

This sequence joins TRBV19 and TRBJ2-2; 7 bases align to TRBD1. V trimming: 5 bases; J trimming: 3 bases; junction bases outside the gene matches: 12. The CDR3 covers 17 residues. Germline CDR1 and CDR2: LNHDA and SQIVND (reference sequence). CDR3 loop: CASSFDRVGKDTGELFF. CDR3 DNA: TGTGCCAGTAGTTTCGACAGGGTAGGAAAGGACACCGGGGAGCTGTTTTTT.

The V gene is TRBV2, the J gene TRBJ1-2; 10 nucleotides agree with TRBD1. Germline V gives CDR1 SNHLY, CDR2 FYNNEI. J lost 6 bases, V lost 4 bases, and 14 bases had no gene match. The CDR3 loop spans 17 amino acids. The CDR3 region is CASSAEGQGSIPNGYTF. For the CDR3, the DNA is TGTGCCAGCAGTGCAGAGGGACAGGGGAGCATTCCTAATGGCTACACCTTC.

This clone was counted only a few times. The J gene is TRBJ2-2, the V gene TRBV18; the match to TRBD1 covers 7 bases. CDR1 KGHSH and CDR2 LQKENI come from the germline V gene. The junction had 3 bases not matched to a gene; V was cut back by 2 bases and J by 6 bases. The CDR3 extends over 14 amino acids. The CDR3 DNA reads TGTGCCAGCTCACCAGAGGGGGCGGCCGGGGAGCTGTTTTTT. Protein: CASSPEGAAGELFF. The complete variable domain, with remaining parts taken from reference TRBV18 and TRBJ2-2, reads NAGVMQNPRHLVRRRGQEARLRCSPMKGHSHVYWYRQLPEEGLKFMVYLQKENIIDESGMPKERFSAEFPKEGPSILRIQQVVRGDSAAYFCASSPEGAAGELFFGEGSRLTVL.

The chain uses TRBV4-2 and TRBJ2-7; TRBD1 agrees at 9 bases. The CDR3 is 16 residues long. V dropped 1 base and J dropped 5; count of bases not matched to a gene: 9. Germline V gives CDR1 LGHNA, CDR2 YNFKEQ. CDR3: CASSQGMGQGPHEQYF. The DNA for the CDR3 is TGTGCCAGCAGCCAAGGGATGGGACAGGGCCCCCACGAGCAGTACTTC.

The chain carries TRBV9 and TRBJ2-1; D might be TRBD2 (6 bases). Germline CDR1 SGDLS, CDR2 YYNGEE. The length of the CDR3 is 14 residues. V lost 1 base and J 5 bases, leaving 10 bases between the germline ends. The CDR3 protein is CASSVMGLDNEQFF. CDR3 sequence (DNA): TGTGCCAGCAGCGTAATGGGACTTGACAATGAGCAGTTCTTC.

The chain carries TRBV3-1 (or the pseudogene TRBV3-2) and TRBJ2-6; tentatively, D is TRBD1 (6 bases). CDR1 is LGHDT, CDR2 YNNKEL, per germline (reference sequence). Trimming removed 3 bases at V and 4 bases at J, with 13 bases between. The CDR3 has 16 amino acids. The DNA for the CDR3 is TGTGCCAGCAGCCAGTCCACAGGGTCCGGGGCCAACGTCCTGACTTTC. Residues: CASSQSTGSGANVLTF.

The chain employs TRBV3-1 (or the pseudogene TRBV3-2) and TRBJ1-6; 12 bases map to TRBD1. The CDR3 extends over 15 amino acids. Germline lookup yields CDR1 LGHDT and CDR2 YNNKEL (reference sequence). V trimming: 3 bases; J trimming: 10 bases; junction bases outside the gene matches: 4. The CDR3 coding sequence is TGTGCCAGCAGCCATGGGACAGGGGGCGGATCACCCCTCCACTTT. Translation gives CASSHGTGGGSPLHF.

The chain uses TRBV28 and TRBJ1-5, with 10 bases identical to TRBD1. CDR1 and CDR2 from the germline V gene are MDHEN and SYDVKM. The CDR3 length is 16 residues. The trim removed 2 bases at V and 6 bases at J, leaving 7 bases unmatched. CDR3 sequence (DNA): TGTGCCAGCAGTTTAACCGGGACAGGGGTGGGTCAGCCCCAGCATTTT. This translates into CASSLTGTGVGQPQHF.

The chain carries TRBV30 and TRBJ2-1; 11 nucleotides align to TRBD2. V shed 1 base, J shed 4 bases, and the junction held 6 bases outside the gene matches. This CDR3 region has 16 residues. Germline-derived CDR1 and CDR2 are GTSNPN and SVGIG (reference sequence). For the CDR3, the DNA is TGTGCCTGGAGTGGACCGGGACTAGCGGTTTACAATGAGCAGTTCTTC. This codes for CAWSGPGLAVYNEQFF.

The V gene is TRBV27, the J gene TRBJ1-5; possibly TRBD1 for D (5 bases). V was pared by 6 bases and J by 6 bases, with 15 bases between. This CDR3 is built from 14 residues. From germline, CDR1 is MNHEY and CDR2 SMNVEV (reference sequence). The CDR3 DNA reads as TGTGCCAGCAGACCCAGGGAACCCAGTCAGCCCCAGCATTTT. Protein product: CASRPREPSQPQHF.

The chain combines TRBV27 with TRBJ1-4; D is ambiguous. Germline V gene lookup returns CDR1 MNHEY and CDR2 SMNVEV (reference sequence). This CDR3 is 15 amino acids long. The ends were cut back, 5 bases at V and 0 bases at J, with 10 bases in the middle. The CDR3 bases are TGTGCCAGCAGTGCCCTGGGAGCAACTAATGAAAAACTGTTTTTT. This translates into CASSALGATNEKLFF.

The J gene is TRBJ1-2, the V gene TRBV19; 7 bases are shared with TRBD1. The CDR3 covers 15 residues. Germline CDR1 LNHDA, CDR2 SQIVND (reference sequence). J gave up 6 bases and V 5 bases, and 12 bases lay outside the gene matches. CDR3 sequence (DNA): TGTGCCAGTAGTGCCTACTTCCAGGGGGAGGATGGCTACACCTTC. Translated: CASSAYFQGEDGYTF.

V usage is TRBV6-6 and J usage is TRBJ2-3, with TRBD1 as a possible D gene (6 bases). Germline loops: CDR1 MNHNY, CDR2 SVGAGI (reference sequence). The length of the CDR3 is 14 residues. V was cut by 0 bases and J by 3 bases, with 7 bases left in between. CDR3 coding DNA: TGTGCCAGCAGTTACTCGGGGACAACAGATACGCAGTATTTT. Its protein is CASSYSGTTDTQYF.

J is TRBJ1-1 and V is TRBV5-4; D is unresolved. Per the germline V gene, CDR1 is SGHNT and CDR2 is YYREEE (reference sequence). The CDR3 runs to 14 residues. The V and J ends lost 2 bases and 1 base respectively, with 9 bases between them. CDR3 loop: CASSFAQSNTEAFF. The CDR3 DNA sequence: TGTGCCAGCAGCTTTGCTCAGTCGAACACTGAAGCTTTCTTT.

This sequence joins TRBV4-1 and TRBJ1-5; tentatively, D is TRBD1 (5 bases). The germline V gene encodes CDR1 MGHRA and CDR2 YSYEKL. This CDR3 has 21 residues. V was pared by 0 bases and J by 0 bases, with 24 bases between. CDR3 sequence: CASSQDRVGQGGPGSNQPQHF. Written as DNA, the CDR3 is TGCGCCAGCAGCCAAGATAGAGTTGGGCAGGGTGGTCCCGGTAGCAATCAGCCCCAGCATTTT.

The chain recombines TRBV9 with TRBJ2-5, with TRBD2 matching 7 bases. The length of the CDR3 is 16 residues. The trim removed 1 base at V and 5 bases at J, leaving 11 bases unmatched. Germline assignment: CDR1 SGDLS and CDR2 YYNGEE. Here the CDR3 reads CASSVHRLASVETQYF. CDR3 nucleotide sequence: TGTGCCAGCAGCGTACATAGACTAGCTTCTGTGGAGACCCAGTACTTC. Full variable domain (outside the CDR3, taken from reference TRBV9 and TRBJ2-5): DSGVTQTPKHLITATGQRVTLRCSPRSGDLSVYWYQQSLDQGLQFLIQYYNGEERAKGNILERFSAQQFPDLHSELNLSSLELGDSALYFCASSVHRLASVETQYFGPGTRLLVL.

The chain joins TRBV30 to TRBJ2-1, with TRBD2 matching 10 bases. CDR3 length: 16 amino acids. The V gene end was trimmed by 5 bases and the J gene end by 5 bases; junction bases not matched to a gene: 12. In germline, CDR1 is GTSNPN, CDR2 SVGIG (reference sequence). As DNA, the CDR3 is TGTGCCTGGGGCCGTGAAAGCGGGAGGGGGAACAATGAGCAGTTCTTC. Its protein is CAWGRESGRGNNEQFF. The whole variable domain, filled in from reference TRBV30 and TRBJ2-1, reads SQTIHQWPATLVQPVGSPLSLECTVEGTSNPNLYWYRQAAGRGLQLLFYSVGIGQISSEVPQNLSASRPQDRQFILSSKKLLLSDSGFYLCAWGRESGRGNNEQFFGPGTRLTVL.

This rearrangement joins TRBV29-1 to TRBJ2-5; D uncertain. Germline V CDR1 and CDR2: SQVTM, ANQGSEA. V lost 6 bases to trimming and J lost 0 bases, with 8 bases between them. The CDR3 contains 12 residues. CDR3 in amino acids: CSVALNQETQYF. The CDR3 nucleotides read TGCAGCGTGGCCCTTAACCAAGAGACCCAGTACTTC.

This clone has just one count. The chain uses TRBV11-2 and TRBJ1-3; 9 bases are shared with TRBD1. Germline V CDR1 and CDR2: SGHAT, FQNNGV. V gave up 1 base and J gave up 2 bases; unmatched junction bases: 3. CDR3 length: 16 residues. The DNA for the CDR3 is TGTGCCAGCAGCTTAGGGACAGGGGAAACTGGAAACACCATATATTTT. Amino acid sequence: CASSLGTGETGNTIYF.

This clone was observed once. This rearrangement joins TRBV5-1 to TRBJ2-3; 9 nucleotides agree with TRBD2. The junction had 13 bases not matched to a gene; V was cut back by 4 bases and J by 4 bases. The CDR3 consists of 17 residues. Germline lookup yields CDR1 SGHRS and CDR2 YFSETQ. The CDR3 reads CASSQTRVAGVADTQYF. As DNA, the CDR3 is TGCGCCAGCAGCCAAACGCGTGTAGCGGGAGTGGCAGATACGCAGTATTTT.

About this clone itself: The sample holds other DNA sequences that translate to the same CDR3. The chain is built from TRBV5-1 and TRBJ2-7, with unresolved D. CDR3 size: 11 residues. Germline-derived CDR1 and CDR2 are SGHRS and YFSETQ. The V end was cut by 5 bases, the J end by 2 bases, with 5 bases between. The CDR3: CASRSTYEQYF. The CDR3 DNA reads as TGCGCCAGCAGGTCCACCTACGAGCAGTACTTC.

J is TRBJ2-7 and V is TRBV30, with 11 bases identical to TRBD2. The CDR3 extends over 20 amino acids. The germline V gene has CDR1 GTSNPN and CDR2 SVGIG (reference sequence). V dropped 0 bases and J dropped 4; count of bases not matched to a gene: 20. CDR3 sequence: CAWSVLGDYTPGLAVYEQYF. The CDR3 bases are TGTGCCTGGAGTGTACTGGGGGATTACACCCCGGGACTAGCGGTTTACGAGCAGTACTTC. Full variable domain (rest looked up from reference TRBV30 and TRBJ2-7): SQTIHQWPATLVQPVGSPLSLECTVEGTSNPNLYWYRQAAGRGLQLLFYSVGIGQISSEVPQNLSASRPQDRQFILSSKKLLLSDSGFYLCAWSVLGDYTPGLAVYEQYFGPGTRLTVT.

V usage is TRBV9 and J usage is TRBJ1-4, with D perhaps matching TRBD1 (5 bases). This CDR3 region has 14 residues. Germline lookup yields CDR1 SGDLS and CDR2 YYNGEE. V lost 4 bases to trimming and J lost 5 bases, with 12 bases between them. This chain's CDR3 is CASSPDSNNEKLFF. In DNA, the CDR3 is TGTGCCAGCAGCCCCGACAGTAACAATGAAAAACTGTTTTTT.

This clone appeared once. The genes are TRBV19 and TRBJ1-4; the match to TRBD1 covers 10 bases. Looked up from germline, CDR1 is LNHDA and CDR2 is SQIVND (reference sequence). Trimming took 5 bases from V and 7 from J; bases not matched to a gene: 7. CDR3 size: 15 residues. The CDR3 protein is CASSPTGTGAEKLFF. The CDR3 DNA is TGTGCCAGTAGTCCCACCGGGACAGGGGCTGAAAAACTGTTTTTT.

The V and J genes are TRBV30 and TRBJ1-2; unclear D gene. This CDR3 has 12 residues. The V end was cut by 7 bases, the J end by 4 bases, with 13 bases between. CDR1 GTSNPN and CDR2 SVGIG come from the germline V gene (reference sequence). CDR3 sequence reads: CAYLDSSYGYTF. The CDR3 DNA follows: TGTGCCTACCTGGACTCCAGCTATGGCTACACCTTC.

The V gene is TRBV19, the J gene TRBJ2-5; D remains ambiguous. Deletions cut 11 bases from V and 3 bases from J, with 16 bases between. The CDR3 loop spans 13 amino acids. Germline V gives CDR1 LNHDA, CDR2 SQIVND (reference sequence). The CDR3 sequence: CAASSGTEETQYF. The CDR3 DNA sequence: TGTGCCGCTTCCTCCGGAACAGAAGAGACCCAGTACTTC.

This clone was counted between two and nine times. This chain connects TRBV28 to TRBJ2-1; TRBD1 aligns across 11 bases. After removal of 2 bases from V and 5 bases from J, the junction contained 5 bases not matched to a gene. Germline V lookup: CDR1 MDHEN, CDR2 SYDVKM. There are 16 residues in the CDR3. CDR3 sequence (DNA): TGTGCCAGCAGTTTACCACGGGACAGGGGGGACAATGAGCAGTTCTTC. Protein sequence: CASSLPRDRGDNEQFF.

This clone was detected once. V usage is TRBV7-3 and J usage is TRBJ2-2; weak D call: TRBD1 (6 bases). The V and J ends lost 6 bases and 1 base respectively, with 15 bases between them. Per the germline V gene, CDR1 is SGHTA and CDR2 is FQGTGA. The CDR3 is 16 amino acids. CDR3 sequence: CASSTDGGLNTGELFF. The CDR3, as DNA: TGTGCCAGCAGTACCGATGGGGGCCTGAACACCGGGGAGCTGTTTTTT. Full variable domain (missing parts from reference TRBV7-3 and TRBJ2-2): GAGVSQTPSNKVTEKGKYVELRCDPISGHTALYWYRQSLGQGPEFLIYFQGTGAADDSGLPNDRFFAVRPEGSVSTLKIQRTERGDSAVYLCASSTDGGLNTGELFFGEGSRLTVL.

This clone has more than one count but fewer than ten. The chain carries TRBV6-5 and TRBJ1-1; D is ambiguous. The CDR3 is made up of 14 amino acids. Germline-derived CDR1 and CDR2 are MNHEY and SVGAGI. Trimming stripped 7 bases from V and 1 base from J, with 13 bases between. The CDR3 loop reads CASTIGLQNTEAFF. In DNA, the CDR3 is TGTGCCAGCACTATCGGACTCCAGAACACTGAAGCTTTCTTT.